The 19 T cell receptor beta chains in this list originate from one sample, sequenced in a study of long-term antiretroviral therapy in people with HIV. They ran version v3.0 of the immunoSEQ assay at survey level. Repertoires were generated with immunoSEQ multiplex PCR, while TCRdb's copy carries only in-frame clones and drops some. The repertoire holds some 15,000 clones, with roughly 84% as singletons. The sequencing used unsorted PBMCs, collected 0.4 years after starting antiretroviral therapy. All receptors derive from a young man with HIV.

The rearrangement joins TRBV7-2 to TRBJ2-2, with D maybe TRBD1 (6 bases). Trimming removed 3 bases at V and 2 bases at J, with 10 bases between. The germline V gene has CDR1 SGHTA and CDR2 FQGNSA. The CDR3 sequence is 15 residues long. CDR3 region: CASSFTGTNTGELFF. CDR3 in DNA: TGTGCCAGCAGCTTTACAGGGACAAACACCGGGGAGCTGTTTTTT.

The chain carries TRBV6-6 and TRBJ1-5, with D perhaps TRBD1 (6 bases). This CDR3 comprises 14 residues. Looked up from germline, CDR1 is MNHNY and CDR2 is SVGAGI (reference sequence). Trimming took 10 bases from V and 0 from J, leaving 13 bases between them. DNA of the CDR3: TGTGCCACCCTAGGGGGGAATAGCAATCAGCCCCAGCATTTT. As protein: CATLGGNSNQPQHF.

This chain links TRBV7-2 with TRBJ2-7; D perhaps matches TRBD2 (6 bases). Looked up from germline, CDR1 is SGHTA and CDR2 is FQGNSA. This CDR3 has 13 residues. V lost 2 bases to trimming and J lost 6 bases, with 11 bases between them. CDR3 nucleotides: TGTGCCAGCAGCTTAATAAGGGGAGGCGAGCAGTACTTC. Its protein product is CASSLIRGGEQYF.

The CDR3 sequence is CASSQDRKGNYGYTF. In DNA, the CDR3 is TGCGCCAGCAGCCAAGATCGGAAGGGGAACTATGGCTACACCTTC. This rearrangement joins TRBV4-3 to TRBJ1-2, with D possibly being TRBD1 (5 bases). This CDR3 spans 15 amino acids. The V and J ends lost 0 bases and 2 bases respectively, with 10 bases between them. Germline loops: CDR1 LGHNA, CDR2 YSLEER.

This clone was recorded a few times. The rearrangement links TRBV7-9 to TRBJ1-6, with D maybe TRBD1 (5 bases). Looked up from germline, CDR1 is SEHNR and CDR2 is FQNEAQ (reference sequence). The CDR3 is 17 residues long. V lost 4 bases to trimming and J lost 5 bases, with 18 bases between them. CDR3 bases: TGTGCCAGCAGCTCGACAGCCACCGCTTCAAATAATTCACCCCTCCACTTT. Translated, it gives CASSSTATASNNSPLHF.

The CDR3 DNA reads as TGTGCCACCAGCAGAGGGGGACAGGGGTTGGTGGCCCAGTACTTC. Translated: CATSRGGQGLVAQYF. J is TRBJ2-5 and V is TRBV15; 10 nucleotides agree with TRBD1. V lost 1 base to trimming and J lost 9 bases; unmatched junction nucleotides: 8. Germline V gene data show CDR1 as LNHNV and CDR2 as YYDKDF (reference sequence). The CDR3 loop spans 15 amino acids.

CDR3 residues: CAYSPASDTQYF. The CDR3 DNA is TGTGCCTACTCCCCCGCATCCGATACGCAGTATTTT. This chain links TRBV30 with TRBJ2-3, with D unresolved. The CDR3 consists of 12 residues. The germline V gene encodes CDR1 GTSNPN and CDR2 SVGIG (reference sequence). Trimming stripped 7 bases from V and 6 bases from J, with 14 bases between.

The chain links TRBV7-6 to TRBJ1-5, with 8 bases lining up with TRBD1. The CDR3 contains 14 residues. V was clipped by 5 bases and J by 1 base; unmatched bases: 1. Germline loops: CDR1 SGHVS, CDR2 FNYEAQ. CDR3 region: CASSRQGSNQPQHF. CDR3 DNA sequence: TGTGCCAGCAGCAGACAGGGGAGCAATCAGCCCCAGCATTTT.

The chain recombines TRBV19 with TRBJ1-2; D gene ambiguous. V gave up 4 bases and J gave up 4 bases, with 16 bases separating them. There are 15 residues in the CDR3. Germline V gene lookup returns CDR1 LNHDA and CDR2 SQIVND (reference sequence). The CDR3 coding sequence is TGTGCCAGTAGTACGATGGACTTAAAGGGCTATGGCTACACCTTC. Amino acids: CASSTMDLKGYGYTF.

The V gene is TRBV28, the J gene TRBJ1-4; no definite D call. V lost 6 bases, J lost 14 bases, and 19 bases lay in between. Germline CDR1 is MDHEN and CDR2 is SYDVKM. The length of the CDR3 is 13 residues. The CDR3 DNA reads as TGTGCCAGCAGCCCTAAAACCCGGATTAGTCTGTTTTTT. It is translated as CASSPKTRISLFF.

The V gene is TRBV9, the J gene TRBJ2-1; D unresolved. The length of the CDR3 is 15 residues. Trimming removed 3 bases at V and 3 bases at J, with 13 bases between. In germline, CDR1 is SGDLS, CDR2 YYNGEE. The CDR3 sequence is CASSAVFGNYNEQFF. CDR3 DNA sequence: TGTGCCAGCAGCGCCGTCTTCGGAAACTACAATGAGCAGTTCTTC.

V usage is TRBV28 and J usage is TRBJ1-5; D is unresolved. The V end lost 5 bases, the J end lost 3 bases, and 2 bases lay between the germline ends. The germline gives CDR1 MDHEN, CDR2 SYDVKM. This CDR3 is 11 amino acids long. The CDR3 DNA reads TGTGCCAGCAGTACCAATCAGCCCCAGCATTTT. This codes for CASSTNQPQHF.

This clone was counted between two and nine times. This sequence joins TRBV4-1 and TRBJ2-2; D is unresolved. Germline V CDR1 and CDR2: MGHRA, YSYEKL. The CDR3 extends over 15 amino acids. The V end was cut by 1 base, the J end by 3 bases, with 9 bases between. The CDR3 region has the DNA TGCGCCAGCAGCCAAGTCCCTGGAGACACCGGGGAGCTGTTTTTT. It translates to CASSQVPGDTGELFF.

The genes are TRBV5-1 and TRBJ2-3; 8 bases map to TRBD1. Germline V CDR1 and CDR2: SGHRS, YFSETQ. Trimming at V came to 0 bases and at J to 5 bases, leaving 11 bases not matched to a gene. The CDR3 covers 17 residues. CDR3 region: CASSLVGTGVSEDTQYF. The CDR3 bases are TGCGCCAGCAGCTTGGTTGGGACAGGCGTTAGTGAAGATACGCAGTATTTT.

This clone was detected once. This chain links TRBV5-4 with TRBJ1-2; D call uncertain. Germline V gives CDR1 SGHNT, CDR2 YYREEE (reference sequence). The CDR3 has 15 residues. V was cut by 1 base and J by 1 base, with 11 bases left in between. CDR3 in DNA: TGTGCCAGCAGCTTGCTCGATGCGGATAACTATGGCTACACCTTC. Amino acid sequence: CASSLLDADNYGYTF.

This clone showed up just once. The V and J genes are TRBV5-1 and TRBJ1-2, with TRBD1 matching over 8 bases. V lost 4 bases and J lost 7; bases outside the gene matches: 12. The CDR3 runs to 15 residues. The germline V gene encodes CDR1 SGHRS and CDR2 YFSETQ. The CDR3 loop is CASSASWDGQGGYTF. The CDR3 DNA is TGCGCCAGCAGCGCCTCGTGGGACGGACAGGGTGGCTACACCTTC.

This chain links TRBV7-8 with TRBJ1-3; 9 bases agree with TRBD1. Germline V gene lookup returns CDR1 SGHVS and CDR2 FQNEAQ. V lost 7 bases to trimming and J lost 0 bases; unmatched junction nucleotides: 7. CDR3 length: 16 amino acids. The CDR3, as DNA: TGTGCCAGCACGAGAACAGGGGGCGCCTCTGGAAACACCATATATTTT. It codes for CASTRTGGASGNTIYF.

The chain has TRBV28 and TRBJ2-4; the D call may be TRBD1 or TRBD2 (6 bases each). Per germline, CDR1 MDHEN and CDR2 SYDVKM. V gave up 1 base and J gave up 2 bases, with 12 bases separating them. The CDR3 runs to 16 residues. The CDR3, as DNA: TGTGCCAGCAGTTTATTCCGGGGGCGCCCCAAAAACATTCAGTACTTC. It translates to CASSLFRGRPKNIQYF.

This rearrangement joins TRBV29-1 to TRBJ2-1, with D perhaps matching TRBD1 (6 bases). With 2 bases removed from V and 6 bases from J, the gap between germline ends came to 11 bases. CDR3 length equals 13 residues. The V gene's germline CDR1 is SQVTM and CDR2 ANQGSEA. This CDR3 reads CSVETGSFNEQFF. In DNA form, the CDR3 reads TGCAGCGTTGAAACAGGGTCGTTCAATGAGCAGTTCTTC.